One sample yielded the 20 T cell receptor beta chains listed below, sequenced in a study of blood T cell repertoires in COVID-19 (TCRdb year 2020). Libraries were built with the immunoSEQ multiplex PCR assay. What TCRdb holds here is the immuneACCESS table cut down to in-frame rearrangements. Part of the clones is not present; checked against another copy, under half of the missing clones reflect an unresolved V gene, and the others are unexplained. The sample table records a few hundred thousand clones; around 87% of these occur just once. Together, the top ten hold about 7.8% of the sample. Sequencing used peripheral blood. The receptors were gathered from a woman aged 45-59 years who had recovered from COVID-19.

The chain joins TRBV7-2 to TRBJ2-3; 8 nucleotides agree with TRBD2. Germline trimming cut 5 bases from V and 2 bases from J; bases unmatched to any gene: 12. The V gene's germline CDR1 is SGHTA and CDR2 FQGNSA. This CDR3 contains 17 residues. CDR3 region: CASSPRATGGTTDTQYF. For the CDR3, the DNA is TGTGCCAGCAGCCCAAGGGCCACGGGGGGGACCACAGATACGCAGTATTTT.

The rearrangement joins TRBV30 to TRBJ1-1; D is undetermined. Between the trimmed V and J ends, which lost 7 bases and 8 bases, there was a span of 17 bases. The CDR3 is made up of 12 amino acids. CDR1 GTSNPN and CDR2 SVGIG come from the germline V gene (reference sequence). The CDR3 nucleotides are TGTGCCTCACAGAGAGGGCAGAACGAAGCTTTCTTT. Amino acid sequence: CASQRGQNEAFF.

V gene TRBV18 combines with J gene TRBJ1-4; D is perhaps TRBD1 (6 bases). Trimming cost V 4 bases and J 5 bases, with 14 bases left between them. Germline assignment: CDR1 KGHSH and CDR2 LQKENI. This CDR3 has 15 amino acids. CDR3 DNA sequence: TGTGCCAGCTCACTGTTTCGGACAGAGAATGAAAAACTGTTTTTT. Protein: CASSLFRTENEKLFF.

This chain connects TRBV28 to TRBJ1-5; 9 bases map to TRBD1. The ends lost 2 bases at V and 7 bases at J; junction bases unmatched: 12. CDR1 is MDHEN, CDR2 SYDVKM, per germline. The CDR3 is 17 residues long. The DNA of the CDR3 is TGTGCCAGCAGTTTAGGATTGGGACAGGGTGTTCGGCAGCCCCAGCATTTT. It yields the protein CASSLGLGQGVRQPQHF.

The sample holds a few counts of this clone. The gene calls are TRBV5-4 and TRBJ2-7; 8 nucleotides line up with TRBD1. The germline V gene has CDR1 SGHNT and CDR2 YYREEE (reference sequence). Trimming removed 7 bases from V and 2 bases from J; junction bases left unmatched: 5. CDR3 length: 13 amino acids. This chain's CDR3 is CASRGTGAYEQYF. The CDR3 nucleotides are TGTGCCAGCCGTGGGACAGGCGCCTACGAGCAGTACTTC.

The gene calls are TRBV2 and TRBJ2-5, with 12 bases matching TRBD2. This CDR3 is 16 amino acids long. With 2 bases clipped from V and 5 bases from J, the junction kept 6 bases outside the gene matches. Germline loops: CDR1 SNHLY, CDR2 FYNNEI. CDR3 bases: TGTGCCAGCAGTGAACCCGGACTAGCGGGGCTGGAGACCCAGTACTTC. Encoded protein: CASSEPGLAGLETQYF. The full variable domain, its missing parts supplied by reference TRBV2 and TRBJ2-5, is EPEVTQTPSHQVTQMGQEVILRCVPISNHLYFYWYRQILGQKVEFLVSFYNNEISEKSEIFDDQFSVERPDGSNFTLKIRSTKLEDSAMYFCASSEPGLAGLETQYFGPGTRLLVL.

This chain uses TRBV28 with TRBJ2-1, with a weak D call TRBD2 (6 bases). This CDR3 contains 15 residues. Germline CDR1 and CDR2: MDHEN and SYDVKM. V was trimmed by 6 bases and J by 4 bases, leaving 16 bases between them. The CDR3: CASSSETSKYNEQFF. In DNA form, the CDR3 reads TGTGCCAGCAGCTCTGAGACTAGTAAATACAATGAGCAGTTCTTC.

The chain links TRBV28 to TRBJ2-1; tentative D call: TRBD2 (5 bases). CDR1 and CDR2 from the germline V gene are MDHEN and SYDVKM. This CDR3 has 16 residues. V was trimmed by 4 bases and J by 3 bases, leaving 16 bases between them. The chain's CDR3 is CASSSLLDAGYNEQFF. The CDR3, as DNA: TGTGCCAGCAGTTCCCTCCTAGATGCGGGCTACAATGAGCAGTTCTTC.

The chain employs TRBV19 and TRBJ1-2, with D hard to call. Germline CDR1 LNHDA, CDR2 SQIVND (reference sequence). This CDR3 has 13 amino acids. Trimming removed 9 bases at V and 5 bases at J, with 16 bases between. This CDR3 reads CASGDRGRYGYTF. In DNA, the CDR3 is TGTGCCAGCGGAGACCGGGGAAGGTATGGCTACACCTTC.

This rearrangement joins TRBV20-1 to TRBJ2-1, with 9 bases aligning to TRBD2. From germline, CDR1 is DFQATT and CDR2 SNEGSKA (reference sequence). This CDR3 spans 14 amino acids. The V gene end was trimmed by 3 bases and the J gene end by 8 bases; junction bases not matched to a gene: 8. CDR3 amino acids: CSASRLAVTDEQFF. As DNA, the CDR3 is TGCAGTGCTAGTAGACTAGCGGTAACGGATGAGCAGTTCTTC.

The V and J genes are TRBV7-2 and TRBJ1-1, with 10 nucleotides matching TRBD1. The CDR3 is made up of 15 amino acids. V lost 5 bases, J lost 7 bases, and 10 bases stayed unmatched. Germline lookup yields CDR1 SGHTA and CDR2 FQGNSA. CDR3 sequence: CASSGDRGPPLEAFF. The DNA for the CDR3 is TGTGCCAGCAGCGGCGACAGGGGGCCTCCACTTGAAGCTTTCTTT.

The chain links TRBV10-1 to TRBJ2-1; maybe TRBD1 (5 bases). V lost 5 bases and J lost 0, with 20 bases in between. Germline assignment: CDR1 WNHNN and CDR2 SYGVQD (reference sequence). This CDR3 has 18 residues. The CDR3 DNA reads TGCGCCAGCAGTATTCCCTTGGGCAGGGATAGCTCCTACAATGAGCAGTTCTTC. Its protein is CASSIPLGRDSSYNEQFF.

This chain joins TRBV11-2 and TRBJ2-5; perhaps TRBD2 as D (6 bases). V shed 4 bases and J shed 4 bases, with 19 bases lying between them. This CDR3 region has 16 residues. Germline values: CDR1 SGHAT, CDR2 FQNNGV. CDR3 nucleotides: TGTGCCAGCAGCTCCTTAAGGGGACGGCGGGGAGAGACCCAGTACTTC. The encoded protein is CASSSLRGRRGETQYF.

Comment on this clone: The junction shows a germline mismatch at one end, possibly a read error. CDR3 bases: TGCAGCGCTGAAGGTTGGCGGGAGTACCAAGAGACCCAGTACTTC. This gives the protein CSAEGWREYQETQYF. J is TRBJ2-5 and V is TRBV29-1; 7 positions agree with TRBD2. The CDR3 loop spans 15 amino acids. Germline-derived CDR1 and CDR2 are SQVTM and ANQGSEA.

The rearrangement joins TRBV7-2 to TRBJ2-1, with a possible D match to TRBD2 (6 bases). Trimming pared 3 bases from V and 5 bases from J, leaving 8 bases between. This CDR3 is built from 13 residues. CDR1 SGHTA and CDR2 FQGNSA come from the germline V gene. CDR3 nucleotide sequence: TGTGCCAGCAGCTTCGAGCGGGACAATGAGCAGTTCTTC. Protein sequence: CASSFERDNEQFF. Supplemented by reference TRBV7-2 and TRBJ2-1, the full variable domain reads GAGVSQSPSNKVTEKGKDVELRCDPISGHTALYWYRQSLGQGLEFLIYFQGNSAPDKSGLPSDRFSAERTGGSVSTLTIQRTQQEDSAVYLCASSFERDNEQFFGPGTRLTVL.

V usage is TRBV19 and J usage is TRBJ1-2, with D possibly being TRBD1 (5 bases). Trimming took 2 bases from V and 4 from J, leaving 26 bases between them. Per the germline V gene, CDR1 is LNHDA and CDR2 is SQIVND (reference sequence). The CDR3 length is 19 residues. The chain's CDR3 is CASSIIVLSGGMEAYGYTF. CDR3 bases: TGTGCCAGTAGTATAATTGTCCTCTCGGGGGGAATGGAGGCCTATGGCTACACCTTC.

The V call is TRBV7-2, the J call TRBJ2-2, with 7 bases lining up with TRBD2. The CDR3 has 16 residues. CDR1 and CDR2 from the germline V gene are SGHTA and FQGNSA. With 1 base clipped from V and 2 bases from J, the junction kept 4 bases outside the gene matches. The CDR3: CASSLVASGNTGELFF. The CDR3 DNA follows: TGTGCCAGCAGCTTAGTTGCTAGCGGAAACACCGGGGAGCTGTTTTTT.

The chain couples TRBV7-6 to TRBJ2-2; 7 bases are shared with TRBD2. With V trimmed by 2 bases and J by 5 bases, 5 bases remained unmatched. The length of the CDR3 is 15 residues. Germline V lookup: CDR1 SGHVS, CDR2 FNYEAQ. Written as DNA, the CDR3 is TGTGCCAGCAGCTTAACTAGCGTTAAGACCGGGGAGCTGTTTTTT. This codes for CASSLTSVKTGELFF.

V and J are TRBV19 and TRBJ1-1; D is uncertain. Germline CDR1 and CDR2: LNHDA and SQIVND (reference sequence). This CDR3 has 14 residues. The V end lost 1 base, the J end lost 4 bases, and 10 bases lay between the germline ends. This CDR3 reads CASSIVGRPTEAFF. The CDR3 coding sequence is TGTGCCAGTAGTATAGTGGGCAGACCCACTGAAGCTTTCTTT.

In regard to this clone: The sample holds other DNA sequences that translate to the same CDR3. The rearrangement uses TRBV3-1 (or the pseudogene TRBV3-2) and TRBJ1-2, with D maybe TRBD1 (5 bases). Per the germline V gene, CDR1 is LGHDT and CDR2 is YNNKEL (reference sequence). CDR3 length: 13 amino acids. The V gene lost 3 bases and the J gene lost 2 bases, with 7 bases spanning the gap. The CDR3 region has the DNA TGTGCCAGCAGCCAGGAGGGGAACTATGGCTACACCTTC. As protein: CASSQEGNYGYTF.